This paragraph covers one T cell receptor beta chain sequence. Its cognate antigen is unknown. Germline CDR1 reads MNHEY; CDR2 reads SVGAGI. The V gene lost 8 bases and the J gene lost 0 bases, with 8 bases spanning the gap. The CDR3 is 12 residues long. The data are from a study of response to subunit inactivated influenza vaccine. Study-wide results and limits: Authors proposed each seasonal influenza vaccination draws in few new T cells.

TCRdb itself ran the RT-PCR reads through MiXCR, one entry per CDR3 protein. The sample comprises hundreds of thousands of distinct CDR3 sequences, 20% to 25% of which are singletons, and around 9.6% rests with the top ten. The sequencing used PBMCs from blood, collected 21 months after vaccination. This clonotype originated in a man between 50 and 69 years old who received an inactivated influenza vaccine. V usage is TRBV6-5 and J usage is TRBJ2-7; D perhaps matches TRBD1 (5 bases). The CDR3 sequence is CASYRSSYEQYF. CDR3 in DNA: TGTGCCAGCTACAGGAGCTCCTACGAGCAGTACTTC.